This T cell receptor (beta chain) is from a study of blood T cell repertoires in COVID-19. Turning to the study itself: Spain, Italy and the United States supplied samples that represented acute and convalescent COVID-19.

Repertoires were generated with immunoSEQ multiplex PCR, while TCRdb's copy carries only in-frame clones and drops some. The sample records 300,000 to 350,000 clones, about 90% being singletons. This clone was found a few times. With 7 bases removed from V and 5 bases from J, the gap between germline ends came to 15 bases. This CDR3 has 13 residues. Germline CDR1 is SGDLS and CDR2 is YYNGEE. Residents of about two dozen US areas, aged about 18 to 95 years, made up the participants. Cohorts were based on clinical histories the participants reported. The clonotype was recovered from a woman aged 18-29 years with acute COVID-19. This chain joins TRBV9 and TRBJ1-2, with D hard to call. Sequenced sample: PBMCs or T cells enriched from blood (not recorded which). CDR3 coding DNA: TGTGCCAGCCGCGGAGATGCCAATTATGGCTACACCTTC. It specifies CASRGDANYGYTF.